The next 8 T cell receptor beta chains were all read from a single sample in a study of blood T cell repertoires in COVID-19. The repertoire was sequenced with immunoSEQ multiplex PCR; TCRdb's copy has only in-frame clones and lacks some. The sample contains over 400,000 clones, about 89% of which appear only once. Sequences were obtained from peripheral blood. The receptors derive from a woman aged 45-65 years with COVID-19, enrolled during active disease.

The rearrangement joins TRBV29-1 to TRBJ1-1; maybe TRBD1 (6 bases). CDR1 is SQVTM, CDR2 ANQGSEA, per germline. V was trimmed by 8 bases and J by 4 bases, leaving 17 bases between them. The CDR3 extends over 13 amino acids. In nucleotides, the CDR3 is TGCAGCACTAGTGTGGGGGCGGGCACTGAAGCTTTCTTT. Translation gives CSTSVGAGTEAFF.

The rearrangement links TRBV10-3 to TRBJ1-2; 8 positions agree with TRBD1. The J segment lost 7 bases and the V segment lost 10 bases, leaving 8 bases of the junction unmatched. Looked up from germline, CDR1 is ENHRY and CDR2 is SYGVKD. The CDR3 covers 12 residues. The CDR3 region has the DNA TGTGCCACCGAATCACAGGGGGGTGGCTACACCTTC. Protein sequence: CATESQGGGYTF.

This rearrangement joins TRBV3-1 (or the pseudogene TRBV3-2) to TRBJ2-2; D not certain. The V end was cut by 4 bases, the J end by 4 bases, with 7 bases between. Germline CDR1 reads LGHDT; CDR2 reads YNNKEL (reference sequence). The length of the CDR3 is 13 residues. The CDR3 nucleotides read TGTGCCAGCAGCCTAGCCGGCACCGGGGAGCTGTTTTTT. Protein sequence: CASSLAGTGELFF.

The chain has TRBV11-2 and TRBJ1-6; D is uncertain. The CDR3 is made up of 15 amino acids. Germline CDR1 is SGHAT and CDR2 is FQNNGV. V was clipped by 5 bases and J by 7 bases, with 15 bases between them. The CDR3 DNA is TGTGCCAGCAGCGGACTTGGACGGTTAAATTCACCCCTCCACTTT. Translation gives CASSGLGRLNSPLHF.

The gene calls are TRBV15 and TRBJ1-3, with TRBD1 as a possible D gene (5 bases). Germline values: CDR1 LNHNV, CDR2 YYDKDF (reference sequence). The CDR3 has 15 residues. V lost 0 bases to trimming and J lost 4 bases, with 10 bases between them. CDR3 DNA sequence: TGTGCCACCAGCAGAGATCAAGGGGTCGGAAACACCATATATTTT. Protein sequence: CATSRDQGVGNTIYF.

The CDR3 reads CASSFGANYGYTF. The CDR3 region has the DNA TGTGCCAGCAGCTTCGGAGCTAACTATGGCTACACCTTC. V and J are TRBV5-4 and TRBJ1-2; D remains unclear. Germline CDR1 and CDR2: SGHNT and YYREEE (reference sequence). V dropped 2 bases and J dropped 0 bases, with 5 bases sitting between them. This CDR3 contains 13 residues.

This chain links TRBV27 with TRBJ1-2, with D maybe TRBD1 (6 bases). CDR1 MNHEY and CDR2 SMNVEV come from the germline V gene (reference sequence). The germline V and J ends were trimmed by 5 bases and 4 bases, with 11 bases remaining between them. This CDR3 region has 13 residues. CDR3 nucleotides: TGTGCCAGCAGTCAAAGGACAGCCTATGGCTACACCTTC. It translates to CASSQRTAYGYTF.

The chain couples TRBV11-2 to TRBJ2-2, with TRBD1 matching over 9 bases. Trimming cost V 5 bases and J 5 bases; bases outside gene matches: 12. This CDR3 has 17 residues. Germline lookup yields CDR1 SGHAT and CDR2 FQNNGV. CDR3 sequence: CASSPTGQGLLTGELFF. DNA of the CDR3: TGTGCCAGCAGCCCCACCGGACAGGGGCTTTTAACCGGGGAGCTGTTTTTT.